This TCR beta chain was observed in a study of T cell responses to AZD1222 COVID-19 vaccine. Study details: Second-dose intervals of approximately 4 or approximately 12 weeks were pooled.

TCRdb keeps only in-frame clones here, not all; method: immunoSEQ multiplex PCR. The repertoire holds about 120,000 clones, with around nine tenths as singletons. From germline, CDR1 is LNHDA and CDR2 SQIVND (reference sequence). V lost 4 bases, J lost 1 base, and 18 bases lay in between. The CDR3 has 17 residues. The V and J genes are TRBV19 and TRBJ2-3, with a weak D call TRBD2 (5 bases). The source material was peripheral blood, sampled on day 0 of AZD1222 vaccination. The TCR originated in an adult in good health. CDR3 region: CASSTNSPGSRTDTQYF. DNA of the CDR3: TGTGCCAGTAGTACTAATTCGCCGGGATCTCGCACAGATACGCAGTATTTT.